One sample yielded the 23 T cell receptor beta chains listed below, sequenced in a study of blood T cell repertoires in COVID-19. This table comes from immunoSEQ multiplex PCR, and its TCRdb copy is limited to in-frame clones, with some not included. The sample carries about 210,000 clones, 70% to 90% recorded once. Material for sequencing was peripheral blood. The receptor set was obtained from a woman in her 50s with active or convalescent COVID-19.

This clone has a single count. The chain is built from TRBV28 and TRBJ1-1; D possibly corresponds to TRBD1 (6 bases). The V and J ends lost 5 bases and 8 bases respectively, with 18 bases between them. Germline CDR1 is MDHEN and CDR2 is SYDVKM. The CDR3 is 14 residues long. The CDR3: CASSGTLLLREAFF. The CDR3, as DNA: TGTGCCAGCAGTGGGACACTACTCCTTAGGGAAGCTTTCTTT.

V gene TRBV27 combines with J gene TRBJ1-1; D gene uncertain. V was trimmed by 3 bases and J by 3 bases, leaving 8 bases between them. CDR1 and CDR2 (germline): MNHEY, SMNVEV (reference sequence). This CDR3 is built from 13 residues. The CDR3 nucleotides read TGTGCCAGCAGTTTGTTTCGGGACACTGAAGCTTTCTTT. Protein: CASSLFRDTEAFF.

The chain links TRBV19 to TRBJ1-1; D possibly corresponds to TRBD1 (6 bases). V dropped 7 bases and J dropped 0 bases, with 12 bases sitting between them. Per germline, CDR1 LNHDA and CDR2 SQIVND (reference sequence). This CDR3 is built from 14 residues. The CDR3 protein is CASTWGLMNTEAFF. DNA of the CDR3: TGTGCCAGTACGTGGGGGCTGATGAACACTGAAGCTTTCTTT.

This rearrangement joins TRBV19 to TRBJ1-5; perhaps TRBD1 as D (5 bases). This CDR3 region has 16 residues. The germline V gene encodes CDR1 LNHDA and CDR2 SQIVND (reference sequence). The ends were cut back, 3 bases at V and 2 bases at J, with 14 bases in the middle. The CDR3 region is CASSMAQGNGNQPQHF. Written as DNA, the CDR3 is TGTGCCAGTAGTATGGCGCAGGGAAACGGCAATCAGCCCCAGCATTTT.

The J gene is TRBJ1-3, the V gene TRBV6-5; D gene unclear. The CDR3 sequence is 12 residues long. Looked up from germline, CDR1 is MNHEY and CDR2 is SVGAGI. Trimming stripped 5 bases from V and 5 bases from J, with 7 bases between. CDR3 in amino acids: CASSPQRNTIYF. The DNA for the CDR3 is TGTGCCAGCAGTCCACAGAGAAACACCATATATTTT.

The V gene is TRBV2, the J gene TRBJ2-3, with 11 bases fitting TRBD1. CDR3 length: 15 residues. Germline CDR1 SNHLY, CDR2 FYNNEI. CDR3 coding DNA: TGTGCTGCAGCGGTTGGGACAGGGGGTACAGATACGCAGTATTTT. It translates to CAAAVGTGGTDTQYF.

The gene calls are TRBV5-1 and TRBJ1-5; a weak D match, TRBD1 (5 bases). CDR3 length: 14 residues. V was cut by 1 base and J by 6 bases, with 11 bases left in between. The germline CDR1 and CDR2 sequences are SGHRS and YFSETQ. Here the CDR3 DNA reads TGCGCCAGCAGCTTGCACGGGCAGGGTCAGCCCCAGCATTTT. It encodes CASSLHGQGQPQHF.

The J gene is TRBJ1-5, the V gene TRBV9; D remains ambiguous. V lost 0 bases, J lost 6 bases, and 19 bases lay in between. The V gene's germline CDR1 is SGDLS and CDR2 YYNGEE. The CDR3 length is 17 residues. The CDR3 coding sequence is TGTGCCAGCAGCGTAGACGGTAGAGGGTCAGGCGGTCAGCCCCAGCATTTT. As protein: CASSVDGRGSGGQPQHF. Combining the CDR3 with reference TRBV9 and TRBJ1-5 gives the whole variable domain DSGVTQTPKHLITATGQRVTLRCSPRSGDLSVYWYQQSLDQGLQFLIQYYNGEERAKGNILERFSAQQFPDLHSELNLSSLELGDSALYFCASSVDGRGSGGQPQHFGDGTRLSIL.

With respect to this clone: The same CDR3 arises from other DNA sequences in this sample as well. The V and J genes are TRBV5-1 and TRBJ1-1; D is possibly TRBD1 (5 bases). Germline V lookup: CDR1 SGHRS, CDR2 YFSETQ. V was clipped by 0 bases and J by 4 bases, with 10 bases between them. The CDR3 contains 14 residues. CDR3 sequence: CASSLDTGGTEAFF. CDR3 DNA: TGCGCCAGCAGCTTGGACACGGGGGGCACTGAAGCTTTCTTT.

V usage is TRBV2 and J usage is TRBJ2-1; 7 bases map to TRBD1. Germline V CDR1 and CDR2: SNHLY, FYNNEI. The CDR3 has 15 amino acids. The trim removed 5 bases at V and 9 bases at J, leaving 13 bases unmatched. The CDR3 spells CASSKTGEALGEQFF. The CDR3 DNA follows: TGTGCCAGCAGTAAAACAGGGGAAGCCCTAGGTGAGCAGTTCTTC. Combining the CDR3 with reference TRBV2 and TRBJ2-1 gives the whole variable domain EPEVTQTPSHQVTQMGQEVILRCVPISNHLYFYWYRQILGQKVEFLVSFYNNEISEKSEIFDDQFSVERPDGSNFTLKIRSTKLEDSAMYFCASSKTGEALGEQFFGPGTRLTVL.

The rearrangement joins TRBV2 to TRBJ1-6; TRBD1 aligns across 7 bases. V lost 5 bases, J lost 8 bases, and 9 bases stayed unmatched. The CDR3 runs to 15 residues. In germline, CDR1 is SNHLY, CDR2 FYNNEI. CDR3 DNA: TGTGCCAGCAGTCCCCGACAGGGCGGGGATTCACCCCTCCACTTT. Translating it yields CASSPRQGGDSPLHF.

The J gene is TRBJ1-2, the V gene TRBV5-6, with 10 nucleotides matching TRBD1. The ends lost 4 bases at V and 8 bases at J; junction bases unmatched: 5. The CDR3 totals 13 residues. Germline loops: CDR1 SGHDT, CDR2 YYEEEE. As DNA, the CDR3 is TGTGCCAGCAGCCTGGACAGGGGGACAGGCTACACCTTC. Its protein is CASSLDRGTGYTF.

The CDR3 is CASSDQRDEQFF. CDR3 DNA sequence: TGCGCCAGCAGTGACCAGCGGGATGAGCAGTTCTTC. The rearrangement uses TRBV10-1 and TRBJ2-1; TRBD2 might be the D (6 bases). V lost 3 bases, J lost 8 bases, and 8 bases lay in between. This CDR3 spans 12 amino acids. Germline V gene data show CDR1 as WNHNN and CDR2 as SYGVQD (reference sequence).

In nucleotides, the CDR3 is TGTGCCAGCAGCCTTAGCGGAGCAGGAACCACAGATACGCAGTATTTT. Its protein product is CASSLSGAGTTDTQYF. The J gene is TRBJ2-3, the V gene TRBV7-7; tentative D call: TRBD2 (6 bases). Trimming left V 5 bases short and J 2 bases short, with 17 bases between. The germline CDR1 and CDR2 sequences are SSHAT and FNYEAQ (reference sequence). There are 16 residues in the CDR3.

The chain links TRBV16 to TRBJ1-2; D possibly corresponds to TRBD1 (6 bases). CDR1 is KGHSY and CDR2 is FQNENV in the germline V gene. The V end was cut by 4 bases, the J end by 2 bases, with 11 bases between. This CDR3 is 14 amino acids long. For the CDR3, the DNA is TGTGCCAGCAGCCCGGAGACAGGAAACTATGGCTACACCTTC. Protein sequence: CASSPETGNYGYTF. Variable domain in full (rest from reference TRBV16 and TRBJ1-2): GEEVAQTPKHLVRGEGQKAKLYCAPIKGHSYVFWYQQVLKNEFKFLISFQNENVFDETGMPKERFSAKCLPNSPCSLEIQATKLEDSAVYFCASSPETGNYGYTFGSGTRLTVV.

The V call is TRBV9, the J call TRBJ2-6; 7 nucleotides align to TRBD2. Germline V lookup: CDR1 SGDLS, CDR2 YYNGEE. J lost 0 bases, V lost 0 bases, and 9 bases had no gene match. The length of the CDR3 is 19 residues. CDR3 region: CASSVALYGGVSGANVLTF. CDR3 nucleotides: TGTGCCAGCAGCGTAGCTCTCTATGGGGGGGTCTCTGGGGCCAACGTCCTGACTTTC.

The chain uses TRBV16 and TRBJ1-5; 8 bases line up with TRBD1. The CDR3 runs to 14 residues. Unmatched junction bases numbered 8, after V lost 6 bases and J lost 7 bases. The germline V gene has CDR1 KGHSY and CDR2 FQNENV. For the CDR3, the DNA is TGTGCCAGCAGTCTGACAGGGGTAGGGCAGCCCCAGCATTTT. This translates into CASSLTGVGQPQHF.

The chain is built from TRBV18 and TRBJ1-5, with 8 bases that match TRBD1. The CDR3 has 16 residues. Germline V gives CDR1 KGHSH, CDR2 LQKENI. Trimming took 0 bases from V and 6 from J; bases not matched to a gene: 7. CDR3 amino acids: CASSPPGTGRTQPQHF. The DNA of the CDR3 is TGTGCCAGCTCACCACCGGGGACAGGCCGGACTCAGCCCCAGCATTTT.

V gene TRBV6-5 combines with J gene TRBJ2-1; 7 bases line up with TRBD2. Trimming removed 10 bases from V and 8 bases from J; junction bases left unmatched: 17. Germline lookup yields CDR1 MNHEY and CDR2 SVGAGI. This CDR3 is built from 15 residues. CDR3 loop: CATSQRGPPSHEQFF. The CDR3 bases are TGTGCCACTTCGCAGCGGGGACCCCCCAGCCATGAGCAGTTCTTC.

The V gene is TRBV6-5, the J gene TRBJ1-4, with D possibly being TRBD1 (6 bases). The length of the CDR3 is 15 residues. Germline loops: CDR1 MNHEY, CDR2 SVGAGI. V lost 0 bases and J 8 bases, leaving 13 bases between the germline ends. The CDR3 reads CASSYSTGSREKLFF. The DNA of the CDR3 is TGTGCCAGCAGTTACTCAACAGGGAGTAGGGAAAAACTGTTTTTT.

The table lists this clone with a count of one. This sequence joins TRBV9 and TRBJ1-1, with 8 bases lining up with TRBD1. Losses at the gene ends were 4 bases for V and 4 bases for J; bases not matched to a gene: 9. The CDR3 runs 15 residues. Germline values: CDR1 SGDLS, CDR2 YYNGEE. In DNA form, the CDR3 reads TGTGCCAGCAGCCCACAGGGGGAGCTAAGCACTGAAGCTTTCTTT. Amino acids: CASSPQGELSTEAFF.

DNA for the CDR3: TGTGCCAGCGCCCGGGGTTCCGGGGAGCTGTTTTTT. Translation gives CASARGSGELFF. The chain recombines TRBV3-1 (or the pseudogene TRBV3-2) with TRBJ2-2, with a possible D match to TRBD2 (5 bases). CDR3 length equals 12 residues. V gave up 8 bases and J gave up 6 bases, with 10 bases separating them. From germline, CDR1 is LGHDT and CDR2 YNNKEL (reference sequence).

V and J are TRBV5-4 and TRBJ2-5; 11 bases fit TRBD2. This CDR3 contains 14 residues. V shed 5 bases and J 5 bases; nucleotides not matched to a gene: 5. Looked up from germline, CDR1 is SGHNT and CDR2 is YYREEE (reference sequence). CDR3 region: CASRLAGGVETQYF. Written as DNA, the CDR3 is TGTGCCAGCAGGCTAGCGGGAGGTGTTGAGACCCAGTACTTC.